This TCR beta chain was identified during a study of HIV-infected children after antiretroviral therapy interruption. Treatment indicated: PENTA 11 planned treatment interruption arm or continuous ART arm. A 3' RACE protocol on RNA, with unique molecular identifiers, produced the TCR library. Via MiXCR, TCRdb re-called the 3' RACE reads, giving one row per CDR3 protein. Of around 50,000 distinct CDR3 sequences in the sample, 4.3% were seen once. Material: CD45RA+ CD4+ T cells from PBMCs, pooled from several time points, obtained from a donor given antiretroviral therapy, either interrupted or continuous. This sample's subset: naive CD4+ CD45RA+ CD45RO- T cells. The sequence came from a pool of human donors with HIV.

The CDR3 DNA reads TGTGCCAGCAGTTACCCCCACAGGAACACTGAAGCTTTCTTT. Protein sequence: CASSYPHRNTEAFF. The chain employs TRBV6-6 and TRBJ1-1, with unresolved D. CDR1 is MNHNY, CDR2 SVGAGI, per germline (reference sequence). V dropped 2 bases and J dropped 1 base, with 8 bases sitting between them. The CDR3 has 14 amino acids.